The 8 T cell receptor beta chains listed next were all sequenced from one sample in a study of breast tumors, draining lymph nodes, adjacent tissues. One entry per CDR3 protein results from TCRdb running MiXCR on the multiplex PCR reads. Of approximately 60,000 distinct CDR3 sequences in the sample, less than 60% were seen once. The sequenced sample consisted of breast tumor tissue. Receptors were obtained from a female donor with breast cancer. Some clones in this sample may be carry-over from other donors' samples.

This chain links TRBV11-1 with TRBJ2-2, with D possibly being TRBD1 or TRBD2 (5 bases each). V gave up 3 bases and J gave up 5 bases, with 10 bases separating them. The CDR3 consists of 14 residues. Germline V gene sequence: CDR1 SGHAT, CDR2 FQDESV (reference sequence). In nucleotides, the CDR3 is TGTGCCAGCAGCTTGATGGGGGAAACCGGGGAGCTGTTTTTT. Translating gives CASSLMGETGELFF.

The J gene is TRBJ1-2, the V gene TRBV2; 12 bases fit TRBD1. Trimming at V came to 4 bases and at J to 6 bases, leaving 12 bases not matched to a gene. CDR3 size: 17 residues. The germline V gene has CDR1 SNHLY and CDR2 FYNNEI. In nucleotides, the CDR3 is TGTGCCAGCAGTGGTGGACAGCCGGGACAGGGGGCAGATGGCTACACCTTC. Its protein is CASSGGQPGQGADGYTF.

This clonotype has ten or more counts. A single base separates this from a much larger clone, so it may be a read error. J is TRBJ1-2 and V is TRBV20-1; perhaps TRBD1 as D (5 bases). Germline CDR1 and CDR2: DFQATT and SNEGSKA (reference sequence). This CDR3 contains 12 residues. In DNA, the CDR3 is TGCAGTGCTAGGGGGGGGAGCTATGGCTCCACCTTC. Translated: CSARGGSYGSTF.

This clonotype occurred many times. This chain uses TRBV5-1 with TRBJ2-1, with 8 nucleotides matching TRBD1. V shed 6 bases and J 2 bases; nucleotides not matched to a gene: 10. CDR3 length: 16 residues. Germline V gene data show CDR1 as SGHRS and CDR2 as YFSETQ. The CDR3 region is CASTSGGASAYNEQFF. CDR3 nucleotide sequence: TGCGCCAGCACCTCAGGGGGCGCCTCGGCCTACAATGAGCAGTTCTTC.

This clonotype was recorded many times. The CDR3 loop reads CASSYSDRGREQYF. The CDR3 region has the DNA TGTGCCAGCAGTTACTCCGACAGGGGGAGGGAGCAGTACTTC. J is TRBJ2-7 and V is TRBV6-6; 9 nucleotides match TRBD1. This CDR3 spans 14 amino acids. Germline V gene lookup returns CDR1 MNHNY and CDR2 SVGAGI (reference sequence). V dropped 0 bases and J dropped 7; count of bases not matched to a gene: 4.

This clonotype showed up many times. The chain couples TRBV5-8 to TRBJ1-1; D is unresolved. The V gene lost 1 base and the J gene lost 6 bases, with 7 bases spanning the gap. The germline V gene has CDR1 SGHTS and CDR2 YDEGEE. The CDR3 has 12 amino acids. The CDR3 DNA is TGTGCCAGCAGCTTGAACAGTGCTGAAGCTTTCTTT. This codes for CASSLNSAEAFF.

This chain connects TRBV5-1 to TRBJ2-2; possible D gene TRBD2, 6 bases. The CDR3 totals 15 residues. V was clipped by 2 bases and J by 1 base, with 9 bases between them. Germline V gives CDR1 SGHRS, CDR2 YFSETQ. CDR3 DNA: TGCGCCAGCAGCTTTTCAGCGGGGAACACCGGGGAGCTGTTTTTT. Encoded protein: CASSFSAGNTGELFF.

The chain links TRBV29-1 to TRBJ1-4; D not resolved. The CDR3 runs to 10 residues. CDR1 and CDR2 from the germline V gene are SQVTM and ANQGSEA. Written as DNA, the CDR3 is TGCAGTGCTGAAGGAAAAGAAGTGTTTTTT. It translates to CSAEGKEVFF.